The clone carrying this TCR beta chain has at least ten counts. The data originate from a study of T cells after yellow fever vaccination. V lost 0 bases and J 10 bases, leaving 10 bases between the germline ends. Germline V gene sequence: CDR1 LNHNV, CDR2 YYDKDF (reference sequence). The CDR3 consists of 14 residues. TCRdb re-called the 5' RACE reads with MiXCR, one entry per CDR3 protein. The sample consists of a few hundred thousand distinct CDR3 sequences, less than 9% of them appearing once. This clonotype was sampled from a man aged 30 to 45 who received the YFV17D yellow fever vaccine. The chain uses TRBV15 and TRBJ1-6, with D unclear. The sample here was CD4+ T cells sorted from PBMCs, taken 15 days after the yellow fever booster vaccination. The CDR3 DNA reads TGTGCCACCAGCAGAGATGTCATGGAATCACCCCTCCACTTT. This codes for CATSRDVMESPLHF. Full variable domain (remainder filled in from reference TRBV15 and TRBJ1-6): DAMVIQNPRYQVTQFGKPVTLSCSQTLNHNVMYWYQQKSSQAPKLLFHYYDKDFNNEADTPDNFQSRRPNTSFCFLDIRSPGLGDTAMYLCATSRDVMESPLHFGNGTRLTVT.